Shown below are 19 T cell receptor beta chains from a single sample sequenced in a study of cytomegalovirus exposure and HLA in healthy donors listed by TCRdb under 2017. The protocol used for the library was the immunoSEQ multiplex PCR assay. The multiplex PCR relied on a mix of 60 forward primers for TCR Vbeta segments and 13 reverse primers for TCR Jbeta segments. The immuneACCESS repertoire file appears here via TCRdb, limited to in-frame rearrangements. These files lack a portion of the clones; in checked studies, under half of the deficit traces to unresolved V genes, and the cause of the others is not known. A total of fewer than 130,000 clones appear in this sample, about 80% of them only once. 13% of the sample is in the top ten clones. The specimen sequenced was PBMCs. These receptors all come from a man under 40 in good health and CMV-seropositive.

This clone was picked up a small number of times. V is TRBV7-2 and J is TRBJ2-7, with 9 positions matching TRBD2. V lost 5 bases to trimming and J lost 2 bases; unmatched junction nucleotides: 19. CDR1 and CDR2 (germline): SGHTA, FQGNSA. CDR3 length equals 19 residues. The CDR3 DNA sequence: TGTGCCAGCAGCAAAACGACAGGGCGGATGACTAGCGGTACCTACGAGCAGTACTTC. Amino acid sequence: CASSKTTGRMTSGTYEQYF.

V is TRBV11-3 and J is TRBJ1-6; D unclear. Trimming removed 3 bases from V and 12 bases from J, with 9 bases in between. From germline, CDR1 is SGHNT and CDR2 YENEEA. This CDR3 spans 12 amino acids. CDR3 DNA sequence: TGTGCCAGCAGCTTCGCGAGTGGACCCCTCCACTTT. This gives the protein CASSFASGPLHF.

V gene TRBV27 combines with J gene TRBJ2-3; the D gene is possibly TRBD1 (6 bases). Between the trimmed V and J ends, which lost 7 bases and 3 bases, there was a span of 14 bases. The germline gives CDR1 MNHEY, CDR2 SMNVEV (reference sequence). The CDR3 covers 14 residues. CDR3 sequence: CASTTGSITDTQYF. In DNA, the CDR3 is TGTGCCAGCACCACAGGGTCAATAACAGATACGCAGTATTTT.

This clone was seen just once. The rearrangement links TRBV7-6 to TRBJ2-5, with a tentative D call TRBD1 (5 bases). Germline assignment: CDR1 SGHVS and CDR2 FNYEAQ. V shed 5 bases and J shed 1 base, with 14 bases lying between them. This CDR3 region has 15 residues. The CDR3 is CASSLSWGGQETQYF. CDR3 in DNA: TGTGCCAGCAGCCTTTCATGGGGCGGCCAAGAGACCCAGTACTTC. The variable domain in full, completed from reference TRBV7-6 and TRBJ2-5, reads GAGVSQSPRYKVTKRGQDVALRCDPISGHVSLYWYRQALGQGPEFLTYFNYEAQQDKSGLPNDRFSAERPEGSISTLTIQRTEQRDSAMYRCASSLSWGGQETQYFGPGTRLLVL.

The chain combines TRBV6-1 with TRBJ1-1; possibly TRBD1 for D (5 bases). Trimming removed 6 bases from V and 4 bases from J, with 15 bases in between. The CDR3 runs to 14 residues. Germline loops: CDR1 MNHNS, CDR2 SASEGT. The CDR3 DNA sequence: TGTGCCAGCAGCCAGGGCACTTTGGGCACTGAAGCTTTCTTT. Its protein product is CASSQGTLGTEAFF.

V usage is TRBV25-1 and J usage is TRBJ2-3, with 9 bases identical to TRBD1. The junction had 5 bases not matched to a gene; V was cut back by 6 bases and J by 4 bases. Germline-derived CDR1 and CDR2 are MGHDK and SYGVNS. This CDR3 contains 14 residues. In nucleotides, the CDR3 is TGTGCCAGCAGCAGGGACAGGGATGCAGATACGCAGTATTTT. The encoded protein is CASSRDRDADTQYF.

The chain uses TRBV6-6 and TRBJ2-7; D not resolved. The V gene lost 2 bases and the J gene lost 3 bases, with 8 bases spanning the gap. The germline CDR1 and CDR2 sequences are MNHNY and SVGAGI (reference sequence). The CDR3 loop spans 13 amino acids. CDR3 DNA: TGTGCCAGCAGTTACGCGTCGGGCTACGAGCAGTACTTC. The encoded protein is CASSYASGYEQYF.

This clone turned up a few times. The chain carries TRBV5-1 and TRBJ1-5, with 8 bases aligning to TRBD1. Per the germline V gene, CDR1 is SGHRS and CDR2 is YFSETQ. The ends lost 4 bases at V and 3 bases at J; junction bases unmatched: 6. CDR3 length equals 15 residues. The CDR3 spells CASSVGQGPNQPQHF. Here the CDR3 DNA reads TGCGCCAGCAGCGTCGGACAGGGACCCAATCAGCCCCAGCATTTT.

The genes are TRBV6-5 and TRBJ1-5, with D unclear. The CDR3 length is 15 residues. V lost 0 bases and J lost 2, with 8 bases in between. Per the germline V gene, CDR1 is MNHEY and CDR2 is SVGAGI. The CDR3 DNA is TGTGCCAGCAGTTACTCCCCCACGGGCAATCAGCCCCAGCATTTT. As protein: CASSYSPTGNQPQHF.

The chain has TRBV15 and TRBJ2-3, with 8 bases fitting TRBD2. This CDR3 is built from 15 residues. The germline CDR1 and CDR2 sequences are LNHNV and YYDKDF (reference sequence). The V gene end was trimmed by 8 bases and the J gene end by 8 bases; junction bases not matched to a gene: 15. This chain's CDR3 is CATAPAAGASGTQYF. In DNA form, the CDR3 reads TGTGCCACCGCCCCGGCAGCGGGGGCGTCTGGTACGCAGTATTTT.

This clone showed up just once. The chain joins TRBV7-6 to TRBJ1-6; maybe TRBD1 (5 bases). The length of the CDR3 is 15 residues. V lost 5 bases, J lost 7 bases, and 15 bases lay in between. Germline V gene lookup returns CDR1 SGHVS and CDR2 FNYEAQ. The CDR3 region is CASSPGGDPNSPLHF. CDR3 sequence (DNA): TGTGCCAGCAGCCCCGGGGGGGACCCAAATTCACCCCTCCACTTT.

The chain uses TRBV15 and TRBJ2-1; 9 nucleotides align to TRBD1. The ends lost 7 bases at V and 2 bases at J; junction bases unmatched: 3. Germline lookup yields CDR1 LNHNV and CDR2 YYDKDF (reference sequence). The CDR3 has 14 residues. CDR3 protein: CATKRDRAYNEQFF. The CDR3 DNA reads as TGTGCCACCAAACGGGACAGGGCCTACAATGAGCAGTTCTTC.

The J gene is TRBJ1-2, the V gene TRBV7-2; 8 bases line up with TRBD1. The CDR3 length is 14 residues. V lost 8 bases, J lost 4 bases, and 9 bases stayed unmatched. Germline lookup yields CDR1 SGHTA and CDR2 FQGNSA. The CDR3: CASPRTGFGYGYTF. CDR3 in DNA: TGTGCCAGCCCGAGGACAGGGTTTGGCTATGGCTACACCTTC.

The J gene is TRBJ2-7, the V gene TRBV11-2; D uncertain. The CDR3 extends over 14 amino acids. CDR1 and CDR2 from the germline V gene are SGHAT and FQNNGV. Trimming removed 2 bases at V and 1 base at J, with 9 bases between. CDR3 residues: CASSLSHLSYEQYF. CDR3 in DNA: TGTGCCAGCAGCTTATCTCATCTATCCTACGAGCAGTACTTC.

This sequence joins TRBV19 and TRBJ2-1, with 7 bases matching TRBD2. CDR3 length: 15 amino acids. The germline V gene encodes CDR1 LNHDA and CDR2 SQIVND (reference sequence). Trimming at V came to 9 bases and at J to 1 base, leaving 9 bases not matched to a gene. The CDR3 here is CASRGVLGSYNEQFF. As DNA, the CDR3 is TGTGCCAGCCGGGGGGTATTGGGGTCCTACAATGAGCAGTTCTTC.

The sample holds a few counts of this clone. The same CDR3 also results from other DNA sequences found in this sample. This chain links TRBV6-5 with TRBJ1-2; D is perhaps TRBD1 (5 bases). Trimming left V 6 bases short and J 5 bases short, with 13 bases between. CDR1 MNHEY and CDR2 SVGAGI come from the germline V gene. The CDR3 has 13 amino acids. CDR3 in DNA: TGTGCCAGCAGCCCTACCGGGGGGTATGGCTACACCTTC. Its protein is CASSPTGGYGYTF.

The chain uses TRBV19 and TRBJ1-2, with D possibly being TRBD1 (5 bases). The CDR3 loop spans 14 amino acids. Trimming took off 8 bases at V and 5 bases at J, with 18 bases between the two ends. CDR1 is LNHDA, CDR2 SQIVND, per germline (reference sequence). CDR3 sequence: CASFGRGGGYGYTF. Here the CDR3 DNA reads TGTGCCAGTTTTGGCCGGGGGGGAGGATATGGCTACACCTTC. Looking up the rest from reference TRBV19 and TRBJ1-2 gives the full variable domain: DGGITQSPKYLFRKEGQNVTLSCEQNLNHDAMYWYRQDPGQGLRLIYYSQIVNDFQKGDIAEGYSVSREKKESFPLTVTSAQKNPTAFYLCASFGRGGGYGYTFGSGTRLTVV.

The chain couples TRBV5-8 to TRBJ2-2; 10 bases are a match to TRBD2. Per germline, CDR1 SGHTS and CDR2 YDEGEE. The junction had 4 bases not matched to a gene; V was cut back by 4 bases and J by 1 base. The CDR3 consists of 16 residues. The CDR3 loop reads CASSPSGGLNTGELFF. DNA of the CDR3: TGTGCCAGCAGCCCTAGCGGGGGCCTGAACACCGGGGAGCTGTTTTTT. The full variable domain, completed using reference TRBV5-8 and TRBJ2-2, is EAGVTQSPTHLIKTRGQQATLRCSPISGHTSVYWYQQALGLGLQFLLWYDEGEERNRGNFPPRFSGRQFPNYSSELNVNALELEDSALYLCASSPSGGLNTGELFFGEGSRLTVL.

The rearrangement joins TRBV10-3 to TRBJ1-5; D uncertain. Germline CDR1 is ENHRY and CDR2 is SYGVKD. This CDR3 is built from 14 residues. Trimming removed 7 bases from V and 5 bases from J, with 15 bases in between. The CDR3 protein is CAITPAARDQPQHF. CDR3 in DNA: TGTGCCATCACTCCGGCCGCCCGGGATCAGCCCCAGCATTTT.